Listed below are T cell receptor beta chains from one sample, sequenced in a study of molecular identifiers for immune sequencing clone quantification. Using its own MiXCR run on the PCR reads, TCRdb lists one record per CDR3 protein. The sample lists about 640,000 distinct CDR3 sequences, 15% to 20% seen once, with roughly 0.9% in the top ten. The source material was naive CD8+ T cells from blood, with Jurkat cell RNA spiked in. Receptors originate from a human donor in good health. Some libraries in this study had Jurkat cell RNA spiked in. The CDR3 runs from the conserved cysteine through the conserved F or W. A row's size may be missing; if present it is once, few, many or a size class.

TRBJ2-1 | many | TRBV5-1 | CASSLGAGPSYNEQFF
TRBJ2-5 | many | TRBV7-9 | CASSLRDIRYYQETQYF
TRBJ1-1 | many | TRBV4-1 | CASSQDPNMNTEAFF
TRBJ2-3 | NA | TRBV29-1 | CSVELSGGTDTQYF
TRBJ2-7 | NA | TRBV13 | CASSSGSHEQYF
TRBJ1-1 | NA | TRBV13 | CASSLGPGLSTEAFF
TRBJ2-5 | NA | TRBV28 | CAGIPGGQETQYF
TRBJ2-7 | many | TRBV28 | CASSLVKREGLKQYF
TRBJ2-7 | NA | TRBV12-3/TRBV12-4 | CASSSGLNVYEQYF
TRBJ2-2 | few | TRBV6-2/TRBV6-3 | CASSYVLGGGELFF
TRBJ2-1 | NA | TRBV4-3 | CASSQGRVTAQYEQFF
TRBJ2-2 | many | TRBV9 | CASSPGTSANTGELFF
TRBJ1-4 | many | TRBV12-3/TRBV12-4 | CASTNIRGRADEKLFF
TRBJ2-1 | NA | TRBV11-3 | CASSYGLAGYNEQFF
TRBJ1-1 | many | TRBV27 | CASSLVTGDANTEAFF
TRBJ1-1 | many | TRBV27 | CASSLFGGFVSTEAFF
TRBJ1-1 | few | TRBV4-3 | CASSQEGTGNTEAFF
TRBJ2-2 | once | TRBV29-1 | CSVVTGSGDLFF
TRBJ1-1 | many | TRBV27 | CASKTGNTEAFF
TRBJ1-3 | many | TRBV30 | CAYQETSGNTIYF
TRBJ2-3 | many | TRBV7-9 | CASHLGASGDTDTQYF
TRBJ2-3 | many | TRBV29-1 | CSVEGASSTDTQYF